The 14 T cell receptor beta chains below were found in one sample sequenced in a study of shared clonotypes between healthy human individuals (TCRdb year 2020). Library preparation used the immunoSEQ multiplex PCR assay. In TCRdb, the immuneACCESS table is reduced to in-frame sequences with V and J assigned. These tables do not hold every clone; where another copy was compared, an unresolved V gene accounts for under half, and the others remain unexplained. Present in this sample are over 2 million clones, 85% to 95% of which were seen just once. Together, the top ten hold 0.37% of the sample. Sequenced material: naive CD4+ T cells from PBMCs. The cell subset or site label for this specimen denotes: CD45RA+ positively selected. These receptors all stem from a man aged 18 to 29 in good health. Some clones in this sample may be carry-over from other donors' samples.

This clone came up once. The chain is built from TRBV28 and TRBJ1-2; D is perhaps TRBD1 (6 bases). The CDR3 is made up of 13 amino acids. CDR1 is MDHEN, CDR2 SYDVKM, per germline. V was trimmed by 2 bases and J by 7 bases, leaving 11 bases between them. CDR3 sequence (DNA): TGTGCCAGCAGTTTAGGCACAGGGCCTGGCTACACCTTC. Amino acid sequence: CASSLGTGPGYTF.

The chain is built from TRBV28 and TRBJ2-1; D assignment may be TRBD1 or TRBD2 (5 bases each). Germline V lookup: CDR1 MDHEN, CDR2 SYDVKM. V lost 6 bases, J lost 9 bases, and 18 bases lay in between. The CDR3 sequence is 14 residues long. CDR3 sequence reads: CASRWAGERGEQFF. The CDR3 DNA follows: TGTGCCAGCAGGTGGGCTGGAGAGAGGGGTGAGCAGTTCTTC.

Regarding this clone: The same CDR3 also results from other DNA sequences found in this sample. The J gene is TRBJ1-1, the V gene TRBV5-1; the D is unclear. V gave up 3 bases and J gave up 1 base, with 7 bases separating them. CDR1 and CDR2 from the germline V gene are SGHRS and YFSETQ. This CDR3 region has 13 residues. CDR3 bases: TGCGCCAGCAGCTCTCCCCAGAACACTGAAGCTTTCTTT. Its protein is CASSSPQNTEAFF.

This chain joins TRBV5-1 and TRBJ2-2, with TRBD1 matching 12 bases. V dropped 5 bases and J dropped 7; count of bases not matched to a gene: 9. From germline, CDR1 is SGHRS and CDR2 YFSETQ. This CDR3 is 16 amino acids long. The CDR3 sequence is CASSRMGTGGFGELFF. The DNA of the CDR3 is TGCGCCAGCAGTCGGATGGGGACAGGGGGCTTCGGGGAGCTGTTTTTT.

This chain connects TRBV6-5 to TRBJ1-5; no definite D call. Germline values: CDR1 MNHEY, CDR2 SVGAGI. V lost 5 bases, J lost 0 bases, and 5 bases lay in between. CDR3 length equals 13 residues. CDR3 sequence: CASSLLSNQPQHF. The DNA for the CDR3 is TGTGCCAGCAGTCTACTTAGCAATCAGCCCCAGCATTTT.

The chain has TRBV7-9 and TRBJ1-6; the match to TRBD1 covers 9 bases. The length of the CDR3 is 15 residues. The V segment lost 5 bases and the J segment 9 bases; nucleotides outside the gene matches: 8. The germline V gene has CDR1 SEHNR and CDR2 FQNEAQ (reference sequence). This CDR3 is CASSRGQGTSSPLHF. CDR3 nucleotide sequence: TGTGCCAGCAGCCGAGGACAGGGGACCAGTTCACCCCTCCACTTT.

V usage is TRBV18 and J usage is TRBJ2-3, with D perhaps matching TRBD2 (6 bases). The CDR3 is 14 residues long. The V end lost 2 bases, the J end lost 4 bases, and 10 bases lay between the germline ends. Per germline, CDR1 KGHSH and CDR2 LQKENI. CDR3 DNA: TGTGCCAGCTCACCAGGGGAGGCGGCAGATACGCAGTATTTT. Translating gives CASSPGEAADTQYF.

For this clone: The sample carries other DNA sequences with the same CDR3. The chain joins TRBV20-1 to TRBJ1-2, with D unresolved. V shed 5 bases and J shed 3 bases, with 7 bases lying between them. In germline, CDR1 is DFQATT, CDR2 SNEGSKA (reference sequence). The CDR3 covers 11 residues. CDR3 DNA: TGCAGTGCTCCGGGGTACTATGGCTACACCTTC. Encoded protein: CSAPGYYGYTF.

The chain carries TRBV28 and TRBJ2-2; D may be TRBD1 (5 bases). Trimming stripped 6 bases from V and 6 bases from J, with 14 bases between. This CDR3 spans 14 amino acids. Germline-derived CDR1 and CDR2 are MDHEN and SYDVKM. The CDR3 DNA is TGTGCCAGCAGAAGCCCAGGGTCAGCCGGGGAGCTGTTTTTT. It codes for CASRSPGSAGELFF. Filled out from reference TRBV28 and TRBJ2-2, the complete variable domain reads DVKVTQSSRYLVKRTGEKVFLECVQDMDHENMFWYRQDPGLGLRLIYFSYDVKMKEKGDIPEGYSVSREKKERFSLILESASTNQTSMYLCASRSPGSAGELFFGEGSRLTVL.

This sequence joins TRBV5-1 and TRBJ2-3, with D unclear. With 6 bases removed from V and 0 bases from J, the gap between germline ends came to 11 bases. Germline V gene lookup returns CDR1 SGHRS and CDR2 YFSETQ. This CDR3 spans 14 amino acids. The CDR3 protein is CASIDLQSTDTQYF. The CDR3 coding sequence is TGCGCCAGCATTGACCTACAGAGCACAGATACGCAGTATTTT.

A note on this clone: The sample holds other DNA sequences that translate to the same CDR3. The chain employs TRBV11-3 and TRBJ2-3; D gene unclear. CDR3 size: 15 residues. Between the trimmed V and J ends, which lost 5 bases and 0 bases, there was a span of 12 bases. The germline V gene encodes CDR1 SGHNT and CDR2 YENEEA. In nucleotides, the CDR3 is TGTGCCAGCAGCCTCGGCGGCTCTAGCACAGATACGCAGTATTTT. Protein product: CASSLGGSSTDTQYF.

This clone was picked up one time. This chain connects TRBV6-1 to TRBJ2-7; tentatively, D is TRBD1 (6 bases). Per germline, CDR1 MNHNS and CDR2 SASEGT. There are 13 residues in the CDR3. Trimming stripped 1 base from V and 5 bases from J, with 9 bases between. CDR3 sequence: CASSEVRGNEQYF. The CDR3 DNA reads as TGTGCCAGCAGTGAAGTAAGGGGGAACGAGCAGTACTTC.

A single count supports this clone. The gene calls are TRBV7-8 and TRBJ2-1; TRBD1 or TRBD2 may be the D gene (5 bases each). Germline CDR1 reads SGHVS; CDR2 reads FQNEAQ. The length of the CDR3 is 14 residues. Between the trimmed V and J ends, which lost 6 bases and 3 bases, there was a span of 12 bases. The DNA for the CDR3 is TGTGCCAGCAGATCCGGGACGCACTACAATGAGCAGTTCTTC. Protein sequence: CASRSGTHYNEQFF.

The V and J genes are TRBV10-3 and TRBJ2-1; D might be TRBD2 (6 bases). V lost 8 bases and J lost 0, with 23 bases in between. The CDR3 contains 18 residues. Germline V gene lookup returns CDR1 ENHRY and CDR2 SYGVKD. The CDR3 coding sequence is TGTGCCATCGAGAGGGAGGACGGATCATTAAGCTCCTACAATGAGCAGTTCTTC. Encoded protein: CAIEREDGSLSSYNEQFF.